The rows below give T cell receptor beta chains drawn from one sample of a study of identical twins. TCRdb re-analysed the 5' RACE reads in MiXCR, keeping a single row per CDR3 protein. The data contain 250,000 or so distinct CDR3 sequences, about 13% of them singletons. These data were also filed under a second study, of yellow fever vaccine responses in identical twins.

The specimen was memory (CD45RO+) T cells sorted from blood. These receptors were taken from a woman in her late teens or twenties in good health. The conserved cysteine and the conserved F or W are not part of the CDR3 here. A D gene is named only where the DNA matches it firmly.

v_call,cdr3_length,j_call,d_call,cdr3_aa
TRBV2,13,TRBJ1-6,NA,AGQRSGNYNSPLH
TRBV6-1,13,TRBJ2-1,TRBD2,ASSMTSGGYTEQF
TRBV20-1,13,TRBJ1-1,NA,SARDSAGMNTEAF
TRBV27,13,TRBJ1-4,NA,ASRKEGGRGEKLF
TRBV7-9,14,TRBJ2-3,NA,ASSLPGPTRGGTQY
TRBV7-8,12,TRBJ2-5,NA,ASSLAWVQETQY
TRBV7-3,12,TRBJ2-2,NA,ASSRGQGIRELF
TRBV10-3,15,TRBJ1-5,TRBD1,AISERGGGGGNQPQH
TRBV5-1,13,TRBJ2-2,TRBD1,ASSLYRGNAGELF
TRBV20-1,11,TRBJ2-4,NA,SAGQFDKNIQY
TRBV12-3/TRBV12-4,13,TRBJ1-6,TRBD1,ASSLQGAYNSPLH
TRBV14,10,TRBJ2-2,NA,ASRDGPGELF
TRBV5-4,15,TRBJ2-2,NA,ASSGLMSGPNTGELF
TRBV29-1,12,TRBJ2-3,NA,SVEDGRQADTQY
TRBV5-1,9,TRBJ2-5,NA,ASSLKNGQY
TRBV11-1,12,TRBJ2-1,TRBD2,ASSQRTSGNEQF
TRBV2,12,TRBJ2-3,TRBD2,ASSPGGKTDTQY
TRBV6-1,11,TRBJ2-5,NA,ASSDGRQETQY
TRBV7-2,13,TRBJ2-7,TRBD2,ASSPGAGVDYEQY
TRBV5-1,10,TRBJ2-1,NA,ASSLKGGDQF
TRBV20-1,12,TRBJ2-7,NA,SARGATDVWEQY
TRBV15,11,TRBJ2-5,NA,ATSQGYQETQY
TRBV7-2,12,TRBJ2-3,TRBD1,ASSSRTGSDTQY
TRBV19,11,TRBJ2-1,NA,ASKDYHYNGQF
TRBV20-1,8,TRBJ2-1,NA,SAFNNEQF
TRBV20-1,12,TRBJ2-5,TRBD2,RPDRGGGQETQY
TRBV7-8,12,TRBJ2-5,NA,ASSLGPGQETQY
TRBV6-2/TRBV6-3,14,TRBJ2-2,NA,ASSLQASANTGELF
TRBV11-2,10,TRBJ1-2,NA,ASSPDSIGYT
TRBV30,14,TRBJ2-5,NA,AWINRGRRSIPTQY
TRBV28,12,TRBJ2-1,NA,ASPADAGHNEQF
TRBV10-2,13,TRBJ2-3,TRBD2,ASSELAGAEGTQY
TRBV7-8,12,TRBJ2-1,NA,ASSQVVGYNEQF
TRBV5-1,14,TRBJ2-1,NA,ASSEGGSARYNEQF
TRBV24-1,9,TRBJ1-1,NA,ATRGVGEAF
TRBV2,13,TRBJ2-3,TRBD2,ASRRTSGGADTQY
TRBV5-1,12,TRBJ2-1,NA,ASSFNRLYNEQF
TRBV20-1,11,TRBJ2-5,NA,SANQGSLQTQY
TRBV29-1,11,TRBJ2-1,NA,SVVVGSYNEQF
TRBV10-3,12,TRBJ2-5,NA,AISEGQYQETQY